The 32 T cell receptor beta chains in this list originate from one sample, sequenced in a study of T cell repertoires and HLA-DP antigens. This table comes from immunoSEQ multiplex PCR, and its TCRdb copy is limited to in-frame clones, with some not included. The sample lists approximately 100,000 clones, around 86% occurring once. The antigens of these receptors remain unknown. Sample: CD4+ T cells from PBMCs. Every receptor here comes from a man in his fifties or sixties in good health and CMV-seronegative.

Only one count was recorded for this clone. The J gene is TRBJ2-7, the V gene TRBV5-1, with 8 positions matching TRBD1. This CDR3 region has 15 residues. Germline loops: CDR1 SGHRS, CDR2 YFSETQ. V trimming: 1 base; J trimming: 3 bases; junction bases outside the gene matches: 6. In DNA form, the CDR3 reads TGCGCCAGCAGCTTGTGGACAGGGCAAGACTACGAGCAGTACTTC. This sequence encodes CASSLWTGQDYEQYF.

This chain connects TRBV7-2 to TRBJ1-1, with a weak D call TRBD1 (6 bases). The CDR3 sequence is 21 residues long. V lost 0 bases and J lost 3, with 29 bases in between. Germline CDR1 is SGHTA and CDR2 is FQGNSA. CDR3 residues: CASSLARGYARGPNPDTEAFF. The CDR3 region has the DNA TGTGCCAGCAGCTTAGCCAGGGGTTACGCTAGGGGCCCGAATCCCGACACTGAAGCTTTCTTT. The full variable domain, completed using reference TRBV7-2 and TRBJ1-1, is GAGVSQSPSNKVTEKGKDVELRCDPISGHTALYWYRQSLGQGLEFLIYFQGNSAPDKSGLPSDRFSAERTGGSVSTLTIQRTQQEDSAVYLCASSLARGYARGPNPDTEAFFGQGTRLTVV.

The V call is TRBV4-3, the J call TRBJ1-5, with 7 bases matching TRBD1. V was pared by 1 base and J by 1 base, with 4 bases of the junction left unmatched. Germline-derived CDR1 and CDR2 are LGHNA and YSLEER. The CDR3 has 16 residues. CDR3 bases: TGCGCCAGCAGCCAAGGGGGACAGTCGAGCAATCAGCCCCAGCATTTT. This gives the protein CASSQGGQSSNQPQHF.

V and J are TRBV18 and TRBJ2-2, with 8 bases matching TRBD2. CDR1 and CDR2 from the germline V gene are KGHSH and LQKENI. CDR3 length: 15 residues. The V and J ends lost 4 bases and 1 base, in that order; junction bases with no gene match: 2. CDR3 sequence: CASSQGLGNTGELFF. The CDR3 nucleotides read TGTGCCAGCTCACAGGGACTAGGGAACACCGGGGAGCTGTTTTTT.

CDR3 in DNA: TGTGCAAGTCGCCCCGGACATGGAGAGACCCAGTACTTC. Amino acid sequence: CASRPGHGETQYF. The genes are TRBV12-2 and TRBJ2-5; the DNA was not compared with TRBD1, the D call given in the table. TRBV12-2 counts as a pseudogene. The CDR3 runs 13 residues.

The chain couples TRBV2 to TRBJ1-6; 8 positions match TRBD1. V was pared by 6 bases and J by 11 bases, with 6 bases of the junction left unmatched. The length of the CDR3 is 13 residues. From germline, CDR1 is SNHLY and CDR2 FYNNEI. The CDR3 coding sequence is TGTGCCAGCAGAGACAGGGGTTTGACACCCCTCCACTTT. Its translation is CASRDRGLTPLHF.

V usage is TRBV5-1 and J usage is TRBJ1-1; D might be TRBD1 (5 bases). Per germline, CDR1 SGHRS and CDR2 YFSETQ. V lost 3 bases to trimming and J lost 1 base, with 19 bases between them. CDR3 size: 17 residues. The CDR3 bases are TGCGCCAGCAGCTATAGCCCTCCGACAGCTACGAACACTGAAGCTTTCTTT. This sequence encodes CASSYSPPTATNTEAFF.

In its sample, this clone was seen once. This chain uses TRBV5-1 with TRBJ2-3, with 7 nucleotides matching TRBD1. In germline, CDR1 is SGHRS, CDR2 YFSETQ. The CDR3 is 20 amino acids. V dropped 2 bases and J dropped 1; count of bases not matched to a gene: 19. The DNA of the CDR3 is TGCGCCAGCAGCTTACAACCCACTTCGACAGGGCGAATCGGCACAGATACGCAGTATTTT. It specifies CASSLQPTSTGRIGTDTQYF.

The rearrangement uses TRBV5-1 and TRBJ2-7; 12 bases are shared with TRBD2. Germline values: CDR1 SGHRS, CDR2 YFSETQ. The V segment lost 4 bases and the J segment 0 bases; nucleotides outside the gene matches: 5. This CDR3 has 16 residues. The CDR3 DNA reads as TGCGCCAGCAGCCCAAGGACTAGCGGGATCTCCTACGAGCAGTACTTC. Translation gives CASSPRTSGISYEQYF.

The V gene is TRBV4-3, the J gene TRBJ2-7; 9 bases agree with TRBD2. CDR3 size: 17 residues. Germline lookup yields CDR1 LGHNA and CDR2 YSLEER. The V gene end was trimmed by 7 bases and the J gene end by 0 bases; junction bases not matched to a gene: 13. The CDR3 DNA follows: TGCGCCAGCACGGGGAACCCTAGCGGGAACGACTCCTACGAGCAGTACTTC. Protein: CASTGNPSGNDSYEQYF.

The chain recombines TRBV6-4 with TRBJ2-6; TRBD1 aligns across 7 bases. With 3 bases clipped from V and 2 bases from J, the junction kept 1 base outside the gene matches. The CDR3 is made up of 15 amino acids. Germline CDR1 reads MRHNA; CDR2 reads SNTAGT. The CDR3 region has the DNA TGTGCCAGCAGTGAAGGGACAGCTGGGGCCAACGTCCTGACTTTC. Amino acids: CASSEGTAGANVLTF.

Regarding this clone: A much more abundant neighbour one base away suggests this may be a read error. The identical CDR3 is also encoded by other nucleotide sequences in the sample. The CDR3 here is CASSQVSYRDTGELFF. Written as DNA, the CDR3 is TGCGCCAGCAGCCAAGTCTCGTACAGGGACACCGGGGAACTGTTTTTT. The chain employs TRBV4-3 and TRBJ2-2; D might be TRBD1 (6 bases). Germline lookup yields CDR1 LGHNA and CDR2 YSLEER. The CDR3 has 16 residues.

This clone was seen a single time. V gene TRBV6-5 combines with J gene TRBJ2-1, with 8 bases that match TRBD1. Germline V gene lookup returns CDR1 MNHEY and CDR2 SVGAGI. The CDR3 has 15 residues. The junction had 7 bases not matched to a gene; V was cut back by 8 bases and J by 1 base. CDR3 in amino acids: CASRRQGSSYNEQFF. The CDR3 DNA reads as TGTGCCAGCCGCAGACAGGGGAGTTCCTACAATGAGCAGTTCTTC.

The chain joins TRBV4-3 to TRBJ2-2; D perhaps matches TRBD2 (6 bases). This CDR3 contains 16 residues. With 0 bases removed from V and 5 bases from J, the gap between germline ends came to 13 bases. Per the germline V gene, CDR1 is LGHNA and CDR2 is YSLEER. CDR3 bases: TGCGCCAGCAGCCAAGAGTTGTTAGGAGGGACCGGGGAGCTGTTTTTT. Residues: CASSQELLGGTGELFF.

J is TRBJ2-1 and V is TRBV11-1, with 15 bases that match TRBD2. Per germline, CDR1 SGHAT and CDR2 FQDESV (reference sequence). V lost 3 bases and J lost 8; bases outside the gene matches: 5. The CDR3 length is 16 residues. The CDR3 is CASSFRTSGRGDEQFF. In DNA form, the CDR3 reads TGTGCCAGCAGCTTTCGGACTAGCGGGAGGGGCGATGAGCAGTTCTTC.

The chain combines TRBV6-1 with TRBJ2-7, with D perhaps TRBD2 (6 bases). The CDR3 length is 12 residues. CDR1 and CDR2 (germline): MNHNS, SASEGT. The V end lost 6 bases, the J end lost 3 bases, and 9 bases lay between the germline ends. The CDR3 spells CASSGTGYEQYF. CDR3 sequence (DNA): TGTGCCAGCAGCGGGACTGGCTACGAGCAGTACTTC.

The chain carries TRBV28 and TRBJ1-3, with D maybe TRBD1 (5 bases). Germline V gene sequence: CDR1 MDHEN, CDR2 SYDVKM. The CDR3 is 14 residues long. Trimming cost V 1 base and J 4 bases, with 8 bases left between them. The CDR3 sequence is CASSLFRGGNTIYF. CDR3 in DNA: TGTGCCAGCAGTTTATTTAGGGGAGGAAACACCATATATTTT.

This sequence joins TRBV6-5 and TRBJ1-2, with a tentative D call TRBD1 (6 bases). This CDR3 comprises 13 residues. Germline CDR1 reads MNHEY; CDR2 reads SVGAGI. V was shortened by 6 bases and J by 6 bases, with 14 bases between the two germline ends. CDR3 region: CASRSNRENGYTF. DNA for the CDR3: TGTGCCAGCAGGTCGAACAGGGAGAATGGCTACACCTTC.

The V gene is TRBV7-6, the J gene TRBJ2-5; perhaps TRBD2 as D (5 bases). Germline V CDR1 and CDR2: SGHVS, FNYEAQ. With 1 base removed from V and 2 bases from J, the gap between germline ends came to 8 bases. The CDR3 is 14 residues long. For the CDR3, the DNA is TGTGCCAGCAGCTTAGGTACTAGGCAAGAGACCCAGTACTTC. As protein: CASSLGTRQETQYF.

The chain is built from TRBV11-2 and TRBJ1-6; 8 bases align to TRBD1. Germline V CDR1 and CDR2: SGHAT, FQNNGV. There are 13 residues in the CDR3. The J segment lost 17 bases and the V segment lost 5 bases, leaving 11 bases of the junction unmatched. This CDR3 is CASSRGQGLSVHF. In nucleotides, the CDR3 is TGTGCCAGCAGCCGAGGACAGGGCCTAAGCGTCCACTTT.

The gene calls are TRBV7-2 and TRBJ1-4, with 9 bases aligning to TRBD1. Germline CDR1 and CDR2: SGHTA and FQGNSA. This CDR3 contains 15 residues. Germline trimming cut 4 bases from V and 5 bases from J; bases unmatched to any gene: 5. The CDR3 bases are TGTGCCAGCAGCTCCCGGACAGGGGTCAATGAAAAACTGTTTTTT. Translated: CASSSRTGVNEKLFF.

The rearrangement links TRBV5-4 to TRBJ2-3, with D unclear. V lost 0 bases and J lost 0, with 8 bases in between. The CDR3 runs 15 residues. From germline, CDR1 is SGHNT and CDR2 YYREEE (reference sequence). The CDR3 nucleotides read TGTGCCAGCAGCTTGGGCCGCTCTAGCACAGATACGCAGTATTTT. This translates into CASSLGRSSTDTQYF. Supplemented by reference TRBV5-4 and TRBJ2-3, the full variable domain reads ETGVTQSPTHLIKTRGQQVTLRCSSQSGHNTVSWYQQALGQGPQFIFQYYREEENGRGNFPPRFSGLQFPNYSSELNVNALELDDSALYLCASSLGRSSTDTQYFGPGTRLTVL.

The V and J genes are TRBV5-1 and TRBJ2-6; 8 bases agree with TRBD1. Germline-derived CDR1 and CDR2 are SGHRS and YFSETQ. The CDR3 has 16 residues. V trimming: 0 bases; J trimming: 4 bases; junction bases outside the gene matches: 3. CDR3 region: CASSLGQGAGANVLTF. For the CDR3, the DNA is TGCGCCAGCAGCTTGGGGCAGGGGGCCGGGGCCAACGTCCTGACTTTC.

This chain joins TRBV7-6 and TRBJ2-7; 8 bases match TRBD2. CDR1 and CDR2 (germline): SGHVS, FNYEAQ. The CDR3 has 15 residues. J was trimmed by 2 bases and V by 3 bases; bases with no gene match: 6. The CDR3 sequence is CASSLELAATYEQYF. Here the CDR3 DNA reads TGTGCCAGCAGCTTGGAACTAGCGGCTACCTACGAGCAGTACTTC.

The rearrangement joins TRBV7-3 to TRBJ1-2; TRBD1 agrees at 7 bases. CDR1 SGHTA and CDR2 FQGTGA come from the germline V gene. The junction had 12 bases not matched to a gene; V was cut back by 0 bases and J by 8 bases. CDR3 length equals 16 residues. The CDR3 protein is CASSLTRDSPLGGYTF. The CDR3 region has the DNA TGTGCCAGCAGCTTAACCCGGGACAGCCCCTTGGGGGGCTACACCTTC.

This clone has more than one count but fewer than ten. The CDR3 is CASTGRGYSNQPQHF. CDR3 bases: TGTGCCAGTACTGGCAGGGGGTATAGCAATCAGCCCCAGCATTTT. The chain has TRBV19 and TRBJ1-5, with 7 nucleotides matching TRBD1. The V gene end was trimmed by 7 bases and the J gene end by 0 bases; junction bases not matched to a gene: 6. This CDR3 has 15 residues. CDR1 is LNHDA, CDR2 SQIVND, per germline (reference sequence).

The sample holds one count of this clone. The chain links TRBV5-1 to TRBJ1-1; 9 bases agree with TRBD1. The V segment lost 4 bases and the J segment 1 base; nucleotides outside the gene matches: 2. Germline CDR1 SGHRS, CDR2 YFSETQ. The CDR3 has 14 residues. The CDR3 sequence: CASSPGQGNTEAFF. In DNA, the CDR3 is TGCGCCAGCAGCCCGGGACAGGGGAACACTGAAGCTTTCTTT.

J is TRBJ2-2 and V is TRBV11-2; D perhaps matches TRBD2 (7 bases). V was clipped by 2 bases and J by 5 bases, with 12 bases between them. Germline values: CDR1 SGHAT, CDR2 FQNNGV. CDR3 length equals 15 residues. The DNA of the CDR3 is TGTGCCAGCAGCTTATTTAGGGGGGGTACCGGGGAGCTGTTTTTT. Translating gives CASSLFRGGTGELFF.

This chain uses TRBV19 with TRBJ2-7, with a weak D call TRBD1 (6 bases). The ends were cut back, 4 bases at V and 4 bases at J, with 17 bases in the middle. CDR3 length: 15 amino acids. Germline values: CDR1 LNHDA, CDR2 SQIVND (reference sequence). CDR3 coding DNA: TGTGCCAGTAGTACGCCGAGACCTCAGGGGTACGAGCAGTACTTC. It encodes CASSTPRPQGYEQYF.

The rearrangement links TRBV6-5 to TRBJ1-1; D not resolved. The CDR3 contains 14 residues. Germline-derived CDR1 and CDR2 are MNHEY and SVGAGI. V gave up 5 bases and J gave up 0 bases, with 10 bases separating them. The CDR3 sequence is CASSRDGMNTEAFF. In DNA form, the CDR3 reads TGTGCCAGCAGTCGCGACGGTATGAACACTGAAGCTTTCTTT.

Remarks on this clone: Other DNA sequences within the sample encode an identical CDR3. The V call is TRBV10-3, the J call TRBJ1-1; maybe TRBD1 (6 bases). Germline CDR1 reads ENHRY; CDR2 reads SYGVKD. Trimming pared 3 bases from V and 1 base from J, leaving 6 bases between. The length of the CDR3 is 13 residues. The CDR3 DNA reads as TGTGCCATCAGTGAACAGGGGAACACTGAAGCTTTCTTT. Amino acid sequence: CAISEQGNTEAFF.

This chain joins TRBV30 and TRBJ1-3; D gene uncertain. Germline CDR1 reads GTSNPN; CDR2 reads SVGIG (reference sequence). The CDR3 is 15 amino acids. Between the trimmed V and J ends, which lost 4 bases and 0 bases, there was a span of 13 bases. CDR3 in amino acids: CAWTQQSHSGNTIYF. In nucleotides, the CDR3 is TGTGCCTGGACACAACAGTCTCACTCTGGAAACACCATATATTTT.